Following are 15 T cell receptor beta chains from one sample sequenced in a study of blood T cell repertoires in COVID-19. The repertoire was sequenced with immunoSEQ multiplex PCR; TCRdb's copy has only in-frame clones and lacks some. The data show 300,000 or so clones, with roughly nine tenths seen just once and roughly 2.6% held by the top ten. The sequencing sample was made of PBMCs or T cells enriched from blood (not recorded which). The receptors were gathered from a man aged 60 to 69 who had recovered from COVID-19.

The chain couples TRBV3-1 (or the pseudogene TRBV3-2) to TRBJ1-1, with D possibly TRBD1 on 6 matching bases. From germline, CDR1 is LGHDT and CDR2 YNNKEL (reference sequence). V was pared by 0 bases and J by 1 base, with 15 bases between. The CDR3 runs 17 residues. The CDR3 DNA reads TGTGCCAGCAGCCAAGATCTCCCCGGGACAAAGAACACTGAAGCTTTCTTT. It is translated as CASSQDLPGTKNTEAFF.

This clone showed up just once. The V gene is TRBV9, the J gene TRBJ2-5; 10 bases map to TRBD1. V trimming: 4 bases; J trimming: 2 bases; junction bases outside the gene matches: 2. CDR3 length: 14 amino acids. Germline CDR1 SGDLS, CDR2 YYNGEE. The CDR3 DNA follows: TGTGCCAGCAGCTGGACAGGGGGTCAAGAGACCCAGTACTTC. Translated, it gives CASSWTGGQETQYF.

V and J are TRBV18 and TRBJ1-2; D may be TRBD1 (6 bases). V lost 4 bases and J lost 4, with 19 bases in between. This CDR3 is 16 amino acids long. Germline lookup yields CDR1 KGHSH and CDR2 LQKENI. CDR3 protein: CASSQKNNRAAYGYTF. In DNA form, the CDR3 reads TGTGCCAGCTCACAAAAGAATAACAGGGCCGCCTATGGCTACACCTTC.

The chain combines TRBV5-1 with TRBJ1-4, with TRBD1 as a possible D gene (6 bases). The CDR3 has 12 residues. Germline V lookup: CDR1 SGHRS, CDR2 YFSETQ. V shed 0 bases and J shed 12 bases, with 9 bases lying between them. Here the CDR3 DNA reads TGCGCCAGCAGCTTGGACAGGGTTGAACTGTTTTTT. Translation: CASSLDRVELFF.

This clone was seen once. The chain combines TRBV6-5 with TRBJ2-7; a possible D gene is TRBD2 (6 bases). This CDR3 spans 16 amino acids. The V gene's germline CDR1 is MNHEY and CDR2 SVGAGI. Between the trimmed V and J ends, which lost 3 bases and 4 bases, there was a span of 19 bases. The DNA of the CDR3 is TGTGCCAGCAGTTATCCCGACGGTCGGGGGAGGTACGAGCAGTACTTC. Translation gives CASSYPDGRGRYEQYF.

The V call is TRBV5-5, the J call TRBJ1-2; D uncertain. V lost 1 base and J lost 6, with 7 bases in between. The germline V gene encodes CDR1 SGHKS and CDR2 YYEKEE (reference sequence). This CDR3 spans 12 amino acids. CDR3 nucleotide sequence: TGTGCCAGCAGCTTGAGAGAACATGGCTACACCTTC. This sequence encodes CASSLREHGYTF.

The CDR3 spells CASSSPGTGYGYTF. CDR3 nucleotide sequence: TGTGCCAGCAGCTCCCCAGGGACAGGCTATGGCTACACCTTC. The chain joins TRBV11-3 to TRBJ1-2, with 8 bases aligning to TRBD1. CDR3 length equals 14 residues. V lost 4 bases, J lost 4 bases, and 5 bases stayed unmatched. Germline CDR1 SGHNT, CDR2 YENEEA.

J is TRBJ2-1 and V is TRBV4-3; D possibly corresponds to TRBD2 (6 bases). Trimming removed 0 bases from V and 5 bases from J, with 17 bases in between. The CDR3 is made up of 17 amino acids. Germline V gene data show CDR1 as LGHNA and CDR2 as YSLEER. Here the CDR3 reads CASSQDTSGLANNEQFF. Written as DNA, the CDR3 is TGCGCCAGCAGCCAAGATACATCGGGACTTGCTAACAATGAGCAGTTCTTC.

The rearrangement joins TRBV6-5 to TRBJ2-7; the match to TRBD2 covers 7 bases. V lost 8 bases and J lost 0; bases outside the gene matches: 4. There are 13 residues in the CDR3. Germline CDR1 MNHEY, CDR2 SVGAGI. The CDR3 DNA reads as TGTGCCAGCCTGGGGGGGAGCTCCTACGAGCAGTACTTC. This encodes CASLGGSSYEQYF.

V gene TRBV10-2 combines with J gene TRBJ2-1, with D uncertain. Germline CDR1 is WSHSY and CDR2 is SAAADI. CDR3 size: 13 residues. V lost 6 bases, J lost 7 bases, and 13 bases lay in between. The CDR3 DNA sequence: TGCGCCAGCAGCCCGGGTCGTTTGAATGAGCAGTTCTTC. It encodes CASSPGRLNEQFF.

This chain joins TRBV7-6 and TRBJ1-1; the D is unclear. V dropped 2 bases and J dropped 1 base, with 14 bases sitting between them. CDR1 is SGHVS and CDR2 is FNYEAQ in the germline V gene. This CDR3 spans 16 amino acids. For the CDR3, the DNA is TGTGCCAGCAGCTTAAGCCCTGGGCCCACGAACACTGAAGCTTTCTTT. Its protein product is CASSLSPGPTNTEAFF. The variable domain in full, completed from reference TRBV7-6 and TRBJ1-1, reads GAGVSQSPRYKVTKRGQDVALRCDPISGHVSLYWYRQALGQGPEFLTYFNYEAQQDKSGLPNDRFSAERPEGSISTLTIQRTEQRDSAMYRCASSLSPGPTNTEAFFGQGTRLTVV.

V usage is TRBV2 and J usage is TRBJ2-3, with 11 bases lining up with TRBD2. V trimming: 7 bases; J trimming: 3 bases; junction bases outside the gene matches: 6. This CDR3 spans 15 amino acids. CDR1 is SNHLY and CDR2 is FYNNEI in the germline V gene. CDR3 bases: TGTGCCAGCAATAGCGGGGGGGCGCGGACAGATACGCAGTATTTT. Amino acids: CASNSGGARTDTQYF.

The chain links TRBV11-3 to TRBJ2-1, with D unresolved. Trimming left V 8 bases short and J 4 bases short, with 6 bases between. The CDR3 runs to 11 residues. Germline V gene sequence: CDR1 SGHNT, CDR2 YENEEA. For the CDR3, the DNA is TGTGCCAGCGGCATGTACAATGAGCAGTTCTTC. It translates to CASGMYNEQFF.

The count of this clone is one. The chain couples TRBV6-5 to TRBJ1-5, with 7 bases that match TRBD1. The CDR3 totals 15 residues. Losses at the gene ends were 4 bases for V and 5 bases for J; bases not matched to a gene: 8. Germline V gives CDR1 MNHEY, CDR2 SVGAGI. This CDR3 reads CASSFDGQGDQPQHF. The CDR3 nucleotides are TGTGCCAGCAGTTTCGACGGTCAGGGGGATCAGCCCCAGCATTTT.

Details on this clone: The sample contains more than one DNA sequence encoding this CDR3. The chain recombines TRBV19 with TRBJ1-4; D remains ambiguous. Germline V gene data show CDR1 as LNHDA and CDR2 as SQIVND (reference sequence). This CDR3 is 16 amino acids long. V lost 1 base to trimming and J lost 5 bases, with 14 bases between them. The CDR3 DNA is TGTGCCAGTAGTATAGTAAGGACCGGAGGGAATGAAAAACTGTTTTTT. It specifies CASSIVRTGGNEKLFF. The full variable domain, in which reference TRBV19 and TRBJ1-4 provide the parts outside the CDR3, is DGGITQSPKYLFRKEGQNVTLSCEQNLNHDAMYWYRQDPGQGLRLIYYSQIVNDFQKGDIAEGYSVSREKKESFPLTVTSAQKNPTAFYLCASSIVRTGGNEKLFFGSGTQLSVL.